This T cell receptor (beta chain) was retrieved from a study of blood T cell repertoires in COVID-19. Across the whole study: Acute and convalescent COVID-19 samples came from the United States, Italy and Spain. The analysed material was cDNA or gDNA that came from T cells, B-cell-depleted T cells, or PBMCs.

Per the authors' pipeline: Reference gene primers were amplified, and this amplification served to estimate nucleated cell counts. Method: immunoSEQ multiplex PCR; TCRdb's copy keeps in-frame clones and lacks some. The V and J calls and clone size come from that table; D and trimming were worked out from the DNA. The sample consists of 120,000 to 150,000 clones, 84% of them appearing once. About this clone: The sample contains more than one DNA sequence encoding this CDR3.

The source material was peripheral blood. The sequence was collected from a human donor in a cohort sampled during active COVID-19.

The CDR3 is CASSPGLAGEETQYF. The CDR3 coding sequence is TGTGCCAGCTCCCCCGGACTAGCGGGGGAAGAGACCCAGTACTTC. This chain connects TRBV18 to TRBJ2-5; 13 bases fit TRBD2. V gave up 6 bases and J gave up 3 bases; unmatched junction bases: 4. This CDR3 has 15 residues. The germline gives CDR1 KGHSH, CDR2 LQKENI.